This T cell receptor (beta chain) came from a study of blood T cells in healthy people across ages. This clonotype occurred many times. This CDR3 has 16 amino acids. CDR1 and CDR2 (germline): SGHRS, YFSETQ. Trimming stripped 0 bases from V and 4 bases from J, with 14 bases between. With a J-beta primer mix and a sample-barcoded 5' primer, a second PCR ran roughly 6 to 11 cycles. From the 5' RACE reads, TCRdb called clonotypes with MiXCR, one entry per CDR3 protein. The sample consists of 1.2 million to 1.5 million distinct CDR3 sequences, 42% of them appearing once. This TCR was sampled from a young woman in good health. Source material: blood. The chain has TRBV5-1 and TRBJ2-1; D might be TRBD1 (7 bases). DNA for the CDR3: TGCGCCAGCAGCTTGGGATCGGCAGGGGGGTACAATGAGCAGTTCTTC. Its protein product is CASSLGSAGGYNEQFF.